The 12 T cell receptor beta chains in this list originate from one sample, sequenced in a study of cytomegalovirus exposure and HLA in healthy donors. Primers: 60 Vbeta forward and 13 Jbeta reverse. Profiling relied on immunoSEQ multiplex PCR, and the TCRdb table lists in-frame clones only, not all of them. This table holds some 180,000 clones, 84% found once. The source material was PBMCs. The receptors derive from a girl aged 2-10 years in good health and CMV-seropositive.

The chain is built from TRBV2 and TRBJ2-3; D perhaps matches TRBD1 (7 bases). The CDR3 spans 16 residues. V lost 4 bases and J 4 bases, leaving 18 bases between the germline ends. Germline assignment: CDR1 SNHLY and CDR2 FYNNEI. The chain's CDR3 is CASSAWWGRGADTQYF. The CDR3 DNA follows: TGTGCCAGCAGTGCTTGGTGGGGCAGGGGGGCAGATACGCAGTATTTT.

In this sample, this clone turned up once. J is TRBJ2-3 and V is TRBV6-8; 14 bases map to TRBD2. The CDR3 contains 17 residues. Germline values: CDR1 MNHGY, CDR2 SAAAGT. V gave up 0 bases and J gave up 10 bases; unmatched junction bases: 9. The CDR3, as DNA: TGTGCCAGCAGTTACTCGGGGACTAGCGGGAGTTATAGTTCGCAGTATTTT. It specifies CASSYSGTSGSYSSQYF.

This rearrangement joins TRBV7-2 to TRBJ2-5; D is unresolved. The germline CDR1 and CDR2 sequences are SGHTA and FQGNSA. The CDR3 is 12 residues long. Between the trimmed V and J ends, which lost 3 bases and 7 bases, there was a span of 9 bases. CDR3 in DNA: TGTGCCAGCAGCTTCGGTTTTGGGACCCAGTACTTC. Encoded protein: CASSFGFGTQYF. The whole variable domain, remainder taken from reference TRBV7-2 and TRBJ2-5, is GAGVSQSPSNKVTEKGKDVELRCDPISGHTALYWYRQSLGQGLEFLIYFQGNSAPDKSGLPSDRFSAERTGGSVSTLTIQRTQQEDSAVYLCASSFGFGTQYFGPGTRLLVL.

As to this clone: At the DNA level, this CDR3 is encoded by other sequences in the same sample as well. The chain uses TRBV5-1 and TRBJ1-1, with D perhaps matching TRBD1 (6 bases). CDR3 length: 16 residues. V lost 0 bases, J lost 5 bases, and 17 bases lay in between. In germline, CDR1 is SGHRS, CDR2 YFSETQ. CDR3 sequence: CASSLGGQGQGTEAFF. The CDR3 DNA is TGCGCCAGCAGCTTGGGGGGGCAGGGGCAGGGGACTGAAGCTTTCTTT.

The chain uses TRBV2 and TRBJ1-2; no clear D gene. Germline V gene lookup returns CDR1 SNHLY and CDR2 FYNNEI. The ends were cut back, 3 bases at V and 0 bases at J, with 8 bases in the middle. This CDR3 region has 14 residues. CDR3 in amino acids: CASSDMAANYGYTF. In nucleotides, the CDR3 is TGTGCCAGCAGTGATATGGCAGCTAACTATGGCTACACCTTC.

This chain links TRBV28 with TRBJ2-1; 14 bases fit TRBD2. The germline V gene has CDR1 MDHEN and CDR2 SYDVKM. J gave up 7 bases and V 4 bases, and 9 bases lay outside the gene matches. The CDR3 has 17 residues. This CDR3 reads CASSSIRLAGGGNEQFF. In DNA form, the CDR3 reads TGTGCCAGCAGTTCCATACGACTAGCGGGAGGGGGAAATGAGCAGTTCTTC. The complete variable domain, with remaining parts taken from reference TRBV28 and TRBJ2-1, reads DVKVTQSSRYLVKRTGEKVFLECVQDMDHENMFWYRQDPGLGLRLIYFSYDVKMKEKGDIPEGYSVSREKKERFSLILESASTNQTSMYLCASSSIRLAGGGNEQFFGPGTRLTVL.

The chain uses TRBV5-8 and TRBJ2-7; D gene unclear. This CDR3 comprises 13 residues. The V and J ends lost 4 bases and 1 base respectively, with 9 bases between them. Germline V gene lookup returns CDR1 SGHTS and CDR2 YDEGEE. CDR3 loop: CASSTRHSYEQYF. The CDR3 coding sequence is TGTGCCAGCAGCACGAGGCATTCCTACGAGCAGTACTTC.

The chain employs TRBV19 and TRBJ1-5; TRBD1 agrees at 7 bases. This CDR3 contains 14 residues. Per the germline V gene, CDR1 is LNHDA and CDR2 is SQIVND (reference sequence). The V segment lost 4 bases and the J segment 7 bases; nucleotides outside the gene matches: 7. The CDR3 nucleotides read TGTGCCAGTAGTACTACCGACAGGGTACAGCCCCAGCATTTT. Its protein product is CASSTTDRVQPQHF.

The chain is built from TRBV7-6 and TRBJ2-7; D is perhaps TRBD1 (5 bases). The CDR3 length is 15 residues. Germline V gene data show CDR1 as SGHVS and CDR2 as FNYEAQ. Trimming left V 2 bases short and J 4 bases short, with 15 bases between. Here the CDR3 reads CASSLNSWTPYEQYF. CDR3 in DNA: TGTGCCAGCAGCTTAAATAGTTGGACACCTTACGAGCAGTACTTC.

The chain combines TRBV19 with TRBJ1-2; D gene uncertain. CDR3 length equals 13 residues. In germline, CDR1 is LNHDA, CDR2 SQIVND (reference sequence). V lost 3 bases to trimming and J lost 3 bases, with 8 bases between them. The chain's CDR3 is CASSIEGDYGYTF. The CDR3 nucleotides are TGTGCCAGTAGTATCGAGGGAGACTATGGCTACACCTTC.

The V and J genes are TRBV28 and TRBJ2-1; D is undetermined. CDR1 and CDR2 (germline): MDHEN, SYDVKM. V lost 3 bases and J 8 bases, leaving 14 bases between the germline ends. The CDR3 totals 14 residues. CDR3 sequence (DNA): TGTGCCAGCAGTTTCACGGTAGTGGTCGATGAGCAGTTCTTC. This encodes CASSFTVVVDEQFF.

The chain is built from TRBV7-6 and TRBJ1-1, with D possibly being TRBD1 (6 bases). Germline V gene data show CDR1 as SGHVS and CDR2 as FNYEAQ. Trimming cost V 1 base and J 1 base, with 16 bases left between them. The CDR3 runs to 17 residues. The CDR3 protein is CASSLERSGARNTEAFF. CDR3 coding DNA: TGTGCCAGCAGCTTAGAAAGATCAGGGGCACGGAACACTGAAGCTTTCTTT.